The 8 T cell receptor beta chains listed next were all sequenced from one sample in a study of blood T cells in healthy people across ages (dated by TCRdb to the mid-2010s). The protocol used for the library was 5' RACE. The reads were generated on an Illumina HiSeq 2500. The second PCR ran for roughly 7 to 11 cycles and used a J-beta primer mix along with a sample-barcoded 5' primer. TCRdb redid the processing of the public reads, applying fastp at Q25 and MiXCR, and retained in-frame beta chains. Entries are consolidated by CDR3 protein sequence, retaining the most common genes and DNA. Within this sample are roughly 2 million distinct CDR3 sequences, with just under 50% of them counted one time only. More than 2% of the sample is in the top ten clones. Sample: blood. Source of these receptors: a woman between 40 and 50 years old in good health.

This clonotype was detected a few times. The gene calls are TRBV10-3 and TRBJ2-7; D gene uncertain. The CDR3 covers 13 residues. Per the germline V gene, CDR1 is ENHRY and CDR2 is SYGVKD. Trimming took off 2 bases at V and 6 bases at J, with 11 bases between the two ends. CDR3 bases: TGTGCCATCAGTGAGCCAGGCGTCAGCGAGCAGTACTTC. Translation: CAISEPGVSEQYF.

The J gene is TRBJ2-2, the V gene TRBV7-3; 8 positions match TRBD1. Germline-derived CDR1 and CDR2 are SGHTA and FQGTGA. This CDR3 has 14 residues. V lost 6 bases to trimming and J lost 3 bases; unmatched junction nucleotides: 3. The CDR3 loop reads CASRTGVDTGELFF. CDR3 bases: TGTGCCAGCAGGACAGGGGTGGACACCGGGGAGCTGTTTTTT.

Worth noting for this clonotype: The junction does not match germline at one end; this may be a read error. The rearrangement links TRBV5-1 to TRBJ2-5; 12 bases align to TRBD2. The CDR3 spans 18 residues. The germline gives CDR1 SGHRS, CDR2 YFSETQ. CDR3 protein: CASSLVRTSGVDYNEQYF. The CDR3, as DNA: TGCGCCAGCAGTTTGGTCAGGACTAGCGGGGTCGACTACAATGAGCAGTACTTC.

This clonotype was counted a few times. The chain employs TRBV4-1 and TRBJ2-7, with D maybe TRBD2 (5 bases). The V gene lost 2 bases and the J gene lost 2 bases, with 13 bases spanning the gap. The germline CDR1 and CDR2 sequences are MGHRA and YSYEKL. The CDR3 sequence is 15 residues long. The CDR3 sequence is CASSQFITGTYEQYF. The CDR3 DNA reads TGCGCCAGCAGCCAATTCATCACCGGGACCTACGAGCAGTACTTC.

The CDR3 sequence is CASSLTKQATYNEQFF. The CDR3 DNA reads TGTGCCAGCAGCTTAACCAAACAGGCGACTTACAATGAGCAGTTCTTC. The rearrangement links TRBV7-3 to TRBJ2-1; D is perhaps TRBD1 (5 bases). The V end was cut by 0 bases, the J end by 4 bases, with 13 bases between. CDR1 and CDR2 from the germline V gene are SGHTA and FQGTGA. CDR3 length: 16 residues. The whole variable domain, remainder taken from reference TRBV7-3 and TRBJ2-1, is GAGVSQTPSNKVTEKGKYVELRCDPISGHTALYWYRQSLGQGPEFLIYFQGTGAADDSGLPNDRFFAVRPEGSVSTLKIQRTERGDSAVYLCASSLTKQATYNEQFFGPGTRLTVL.

The chain has TRBV7-9 and TRBJ2-3; 7 bases are a match to TRBD1. The CDR3 consists of 13 residues. The V and J ends lost 5 bases and 7 bases, in that order; junction bases with no gene match: 6. Per the germline V gene, CDR1 is SEHNR and CDR2 is FQNEAQ (reference sequence). CDR3 protein: CASSGEGQYTQYF. The CDR3 nucleotides read TGTGCCAGCAGCGGAGAGGGACAGTATACGCAGTATTTT.

The chain is built from TRBV19 and TRBJ2-1, with D tentatively TRBD2 (5 bases). Germline V gene sequence: CDR1 LNHDA, CDR2 SQIVND (reference sequence). The ends were cut back, 4 bases at V and 4 bases at J, with 17 bases in the middle. There are 16 residues in the CDR3. The CDR3 bases are TGTGCCAGTAGTACGGGATCCCAGGTTGGGTACAATGAGCAGTTCTTC. It translates to CASSTGSQVGYNEQFF. Drawing the rest from reference TRBV19 and TRBJ2-1, the complete variable domain is DGGITQSPKYLFRKEGQNVTLSCEQNLNHDAMYWYRQDPGQGLRLIYYSQIVNDFQKGDIAEGYSVSREKKESFPLTVTSAQKNPTAFYLCASSTGSQVGYNEQFFGPGTRLTVL.

The V call is TRBV20-1, the J call TRBJ1-5; D is perhaps TRBD1 (5 bases). The ends were cut back, 6 bases at V and 1 base at J, with 16 bases in the middle. The length of the CDR3 is 15 residues. Germline V gene data show CDR1 as DFQATT and CDR2 as SNEGSKA (reference sequence). The CDR3: CSAPRRGPSNQPQHF. The CDR3 nucleotides read TGCAGTGCCCCCCGAAGGGGCCCGAGCAATCAGCCCCAGCATTTT.